A selection of T cell receptor beta chains follows, all from one sample in a study of CD8+CD57+ T cells in acquired aplastic anemia. A single record per CDR3 protein comes from TCRdb applying MiXCR to the reads. The repertoire includes fewer than 250,000 distinct CDR3 sequences, around 50% of them detected once, and about 15% sits in the top ten. Sequencing was performed on sorted CD4+, CD8+, or CD8+CD57+ T cells (not recorded which) from PBMCs. Every receptor here comes from a human donor in good health, serving as a control. Each CDR3 is given with its conserved first and last residue.

v_gene: TRBV11-3
j_gene: TRBJ2-1
CDR3aa: CASSLVAEEYNEQFF

v_gene: TRBV5-1
j_gene: TRBJ2-1
CDR3aa: CASSLRLASTSSYNEQFF

v_gene: TRBV6-1
j_gene: TRBJ2-1
CDR3aa: CASSELASGVGNEQFF

v_gene: TRBV19
j_gene: TRBJ1-6
CDR3aa: CASSSVEGSPLHF

v_gene: TRBV10-2
j_gene: TRBJ2-5
CDR3aa: CASSRRVETQYF

v_gene: TRBV2
j_gene: TRBJ2-7
CDR3aa: CASSDGAGSWGEQYF

v_gene: TRBV18
j_gene: TRBJ1-1
CDR3aa: CASSPLAGTANTEAFF

v_gene: TRBV20-1
j_gene: TRBJ2-5
CDR3aa: CSANDRETQYF

v_gene: TRBV6-5
j_gene: TRBJ1-1
CDR3aa: CASSYSGATEAFF

v_gene: TRBV10-1
j_gene: TRBJ2-7
CDR3aa: CAGSDGTGVSYEQYF

v_gene: TRBV7-6
j_gene: TRBJ2-2
CDR3aa: CASSLGLVMLAGELFF

v_gene: TRBV2
j_gene: TRBJ1-2
CDR3aa: CASSGGGSISYTF

v_gene: TRBV15
j_gene: TRBJ1-6
CDR3aa: CATRSQGYNSPLHF

v_gene: TRBV18
j_gene: TRBJ2-5
CDR3aa: CASSDLGDLGAQYF

v_gene: TRBV15
j_gene: TRBJ2-7
CDR3aa: CATSRESEREKGEQYF

v_gene: TRBV19
j_gene: TRBJ2-7
CDR3aa: CASSRSQGVAEQYF

v_gene: TRBV9
j_gene: TRBJ1-6
CDR3aa: CASSVSRAYDSPLHF

v_gene: TRBV28
j_gene: TRBJ1-5
CDR3aa: CASSRQGSLQPQHF

v_gene: TRBV20-1
j_gene: TRBJ2-3
CDR3aa: CSARVDRGTDTQYF

v_gene: TRBV12-3/TRBV12-4
j_gene: TRBJ2-3
CDR3aa: CASSQTSGSTPDTQYF

v_gene: TRBV20-1
j_gene: TRBJ1-1
CDR3aa: CSASTNWAEAFF

v_gene: TRBV9
j_gene: TRBJ2-1
CDR3aa: CASSVHSQVSYNEQFF

v_gene: TRBV4-3
j_gene: TRBJ2-7
CDR3aa: CASSQDMAGQGTYEQYF

v_gene: TRBV20-1
j_gene: TRBJ2-5
CDR3aa: CSARDVSSGGLWETQYF

v_gene: TRBV20-1
j_gene: TRBJ1-3
CDR3aa: CSATEGGNTIYF

v_gene: TRBV15
j_gene: TRBJ1-2
CDR3aa: CATSPIQRAGGYTF

v_gene: TRBV5-6
j_gene: TRBJ1-4
CDR3aa: CASSLRPGRGTHEKLFF

v_gene: TRBV9
j_gene: TRBJ1-6
CDR3aa: CASSVTGSPNSPLHF

v_gene: TRBV20-1
j_gene: TRBJ2-7
CDR3aa: CSGIPGQGYGQYF

v_gene: TRBV20-1
j_gene: TRBJ1-4
CDR3aa: CSAPRTGAGEKLFF

v_gene: TRBV10-3
j_gene: TRBJ2-7
CDR3aa: CAISVTSGRNEQYF

v_gene: TRBV2
j_gene: TRBJ1-6
CDR3aa: CASSGDRGLASPLHF

v_gene: TRBV5-1
j_gene: .
CDR3aa: CASSLFSDREAFF

v_gene: TRBV7-2
j_gene: TRBJ2-1
CDR3aa: CTSSLAGAAYSEQFF

v_gene: TRBV20-1
j_gene: TRBJ2-7
CDR3aa: CSAAGVGGRGYEQYF

v_gene: TRBV24-1
j_gene: TRBJ1-5
CDR3aa: CATSDPGQPESQPQHF

v_gene: TRBV7-9
j_gene: TRBJ2-3
CDR3aa: CASSYLSGGRTNTQYF

v_gene: TRBV2
j_gene: TRBJ2-3
CDR3aa: CASSPPGLAGGSTDTQYF

v_gene: TRBV15
j_gene: TRBJ2-7
CDR3aa: CATSMSVVYRSYEQYF

v_gene: TRBV20-1
j_gene: TRBJ2-5
CDR3aa: CSARTDGVGAQETQYF

v_gene: TRBV15
j_gene: TRBJ1-4
CDR3aa: CATSDRVGEKLFF

v_gene: TRBV4-2
j_gene: TRBJ2-2
CDR3aa: CASSQVSGELFF

v_gene: TRBV29-1
j_gene: TRBJ1-1
CDR3aa: CSVMGDGDTEAFF

v_gene: TRBV20-1
j_gene: TRBJ2-7
CDR3aa: CSARSVTDSYEQYF

v_gene: TRBV7-9
j_gene: TRBJ1-3
CDR3aa: CASSTGTGRHANTIYF

v_gene: TRBV14
j_gene: TRBJ1-1
CDR3aa: CASSQDAGMNTEALF